The rows below give T cell receptor beta chains drawn from one sample of a study of shared clonotypes between healthy human individuals. The protocol was immunoSEQ multiplex PCR, while the TCRdb copy is restricted to in-frame clones and leaves out a portion. The table records fewer than 700,000 clones, roughly four fifths of them present only once. Source material: PBMCs. Source of these receptors: a middle-aged woman in good health. Some clones in this sample may be carry-over from other donors' samples. Each CDR3 is given with its conserved first and last residue. Fields, in order: V gene, CDR3 length, clone size, J gene, D gene, CDR3 protein, CDR3 DNA. A D gene is named only where the DNA matches it firmly. Clone size is stated in some rows and not others, as once, few, many or a class when expanded.

>TRBV2|12|-|TRBJ2-2|-
CASSVGPGELFF
TGTGCCAGCAGTGTGGGGCCCGGGGAGCTGTTTTTT
>TRBV7-9|15|-|TRBJ2-4|-
CASSGDLVTKNIQYF
TGTGCCAGCAGCGGAGACCTCGTGACCAAAAACATTCAGTACTTC
>TRBV6-6|14|-|TRBJ1-3|-
CASSPDLAGNTIYF
TGTGCCAGCAGTCCCGACTTGGCTGGAAACACCATATATTTT
>TRBV11-3|14|-|TRBJ2-7|TRBD2
CAGSLAGLAGEQYF
TGTGCCGGCAGCTTAGCGGGACTAGCAGGAGAGCAGTACTTC
>TRBV28|15|-|TRBJ2-5|TRBD1
CASSLPQGLQETQYF
TGTGCCAGCAGTTTACCACAGGGGCTCCAAGAGACCCAGTACTTC
>TRBV9|14|-|TRBJ2-2|-
CASSVEWATGELFF
TGTGCCAGCAGCGTAGAGTGGGCCACCGGGGAGCTGTTTTTT
>TRBV27|15|-|TRBJ1-1|-
CASSFWGQVNTEAFF
TGTGCCAGCAGTTTCTGGGGGCAGGTGAACACTGAAGCTTTCTTT
>TRBV5-4|14|once|TRBJ2-3|-
CASSFEINTDTQYF
TGTGCCAGCAGCTTCGAAATCAACACAGATACGCAGTATTTT
>TRBV12-1|18|-|TRBJ2-5|-
CASSFGPGLAGDQETQYF
TGTGCCAGCAGCTTTGGCCCGGGACTAGCGGGAGATCAAGAGACCCAGTACTTC
>TRBV5-1|16|-|TRBJ2-5|-
CASSFGPSGTQETQYF
TGCGCCAGCAGCTTTGGTCCCTCGGGGACACAAGAGACCCAGTACTTC
>TRBV7-3|16|-|TRBJ1-1|TRBD1
CASSHEVQSGGDSRVF
TGTGCCAGCAGCCATGAGGTCCAATCAGGGGGCGACAGCAGGGTCTTT
>TRBV10-3|15|-|TRBJ2-7|TRBD1
CAISEGTGGGYEQYF
TGTGCCATCAGCGAAGGGACAGGGGGGGGCTACGAGCAGTACTTC
>TRBV18|15|-|TRBJ2-4|TRBD1
CASSPTRQGVNIQYF
TGTGCCAGCTCACCTACGAGGCAGGGGGTAAACATTCAGTACTTC
>TRBV27|14|few|TRBJ2-7|-
CATKFRGQGYEQYF
TGTGCCACCAAGTTTCGGGGACAAGGCTACGAGCAGTACTTC
>TRBV28|15|-|TRBJ2-2|TRBD2
CASTPSGLAAGELFF
TGTGCCAGCACCCCATCGGGACTAGCCGCCGGGGAGCTGTTTTTT
>TRBV30|13|-|TRBJ2-7|TRBD2
CACSTSGKYEQYF
TGTGCCTGTTCGACTAGCGGGAAATACGAGCAGTACTTC
>TRBV9|16|-|TRBJ2-4|-
CASSVEVGRWARGLYF
TGTGCCAGCAGTGTAGAAGTGGGACGGTGGGCGCGTGGACTGTACTTC
>TRBV7-2|16|-|TRBJ2-2|-
CASSSRTQTNTGELFF
TGTGCCAGCAGCTCCCGGACTCAAACTAACACCGGGGAGCTGTTTTTT
>TRBV2|15|-|TRBJ2-1|TRBD2
CASERASGRANEQFF
TGTGCCAGCGAGAGGGCTAGCGGGAGGGCGAATGAGCAGTTCTTC
>TRBV2|13|-|TRBJ1-1|-
CASSGTLNTEAFF
TGTGCCAGCAGTGGGACATTGAACACTGAAGCTTTCTTT